The sequence of this TCR beta chain was determined in a study of blood T cell repertoires in COVID-19. Clones were read by immunoSEQ multiplex PCR, and TCRdb kept only the in-frame ones, dropping some. The sample yields approximately 300,000 clones, more than 85% seen once. Participants in the exposed group had met a COVID-19 case in the 2 weeks before joining the study. This CDR3 has 16 residues. V was cut by 1 base and J by 7 bases, with 17 bases left in between. The source is a woman younger than 45 who had been exposed to COVID-19. V gene TRBV23-1 combines with J gene TRBJ2-1, with D tentatively TRBD2 (7 bases). TRBV23-1 is designated an ORF whose function remains uncertain. Sequenced material: PBMCs or T cells enriched from blood (not recorded which). CDR3 in DNA: TGCGCCAGCAGTCAATTCGGCTCAGGGAGGGGGAATGAGCAGTTCTTC. Translated: CASSQFGSGRGNEQFF.